One and the same sample provided the 22 T cell receptor beta chains below, sequenced in a study of CXCR3-negative and CXCR3-positive naive CD8 T cells. The libraries of TRB cDNA were prepared using 5' RACE with UMI labels. With the 5' RACE reads reprocessed, TCRdb shows one record per CDR3 protein and no DNA. The sample table includes about 43,000 distinct CDR3 sequences. The sequenced material came from memory CD8+ T cells from blood. These receptors were collected from a human donor in good health. Some clones in this sample may be carry-over from other donors' samples.

V usage is TRBV29-1 and J usage is TRBJ1-5; TCRdb lists TRBD1, though no DNA is available to test this call. Germline V gene lookup returns CDR1 SQVTM and CDR2 ANQGSEA. This CDR3 is 14 amino acids long. This CDR3 is CSVSTGASNQPQHF.

V is TRBV9 and J is TRBJ1-2; TCRdb calls TRBD1, which cannot be checked without DNA. Germline CDR1 and CDR2: SGDLS and YYNGEE. The CDR3 consists of 14 residues. The chain's CDR3 is CASSPGQGIGGYTF.

This chain joins TRBV7-9 and TRBJ2-1. The germline gives CDR1 SEHNR, CDR2 FQNEAQ (reference sequence). The CDR3 totals 14 residues. CDR3 protein: CASSLAQGYNEQFF.

This chain joins TRBV2 and TRBJ1-5. CDR1 and CDR2 (germline): SNHLY, FYNNEI. The CDR3 covers 12 residues. This CDR3 reads CASTRGGQPQHF.

The rearrangement joins TRBV11-2 to TRBJ1-6. Germline loops: CDR1 SGHAT, CDR2 FQNNGV. This CDR3 has 13 residues. CDR3 residues: CASSLGRGSPLHF.

The chain couples TRBV29-1 to TRBJ2-7; the D gene TCRdb calls, TRBD1, cannot be checked with no DNA. CDR3 length: 12 amino acids. From germline, CDR1 is SQVTM and CDR2 ANQGSEA. The CDR3 reads CSVGTGTSEQYF.

The V gene is TRBV7-8, the J gene TRBJ2-1; TCRdb picks TRBD1, but there is no DNA to check that call. The CDR3 consists of 16 residues. Germline V gene sequence: CDR1 SGHVS, CDR2 FQNEAQ. CDR3 residues: CASSPGRIGSYNEQFF.

V usage is TRBV29-1 and J usage is TRBJ1-1; with no DNA, the TCRdb D assignment of TRBD1 cannot be verified. This CDR3 has 18 residues. CDR1 is SQVTM and CDR2 is ANQGSEA in the germline V gene. The CDR3 region is CSVAGGLLRGRGITEAFF. Looking up the rest from reference TRBV29-1 and TRBJ1-1 gives the full variable domain: SAVISQKPSRDICQRGTSLTIQCQVDSQVTMMFWYRQQPGQSLTLIATANQGSEATYESGFVIDKFPISRPNLTFSTLTVSNMSPEDSSIYLCSVAGGLLRGRGITEAFFGQGTRLTVV.

This chain links TRBV5-1 with TRBJ2-1; TCRdb indicates TRBD2, and absent DNA this call remains unverified. Germline CDR1 is SGHRS and CDR2 is YFSETQ. This CDR3 has 16 amino acids. The CDR3 spells CASSLEGLAGNNEQFF.

The chain employs TRBV19 and TRBJ2-4. The CDR3 spans 13 residues. The germline gives CDR1 LNHDA, CDR2 SQIVND (reference sequence). CDR3 loop: CASSVSLGNIQYF.

The chain recombines TRBV15 with TRBJ1-1; TCRdb's D call of TRBD1 is untestable without DNA. Germline CDR1 and CDR2: LNHNV and YYDKDF (reference sequence). The CDR3 spans 15 residues. CDR3: CATSRVREVGTEAFF.

The chain recombines TRBV12-3 or TRBV12-4 with TRBJ1-2; the TCRdb D gene call, TRBD1, has no DNA to confirm it. This CDR3 has 14 amino acids. The CDR3 sequence is CASSQQGASGGYTF.

The chain uses TRBV29-1 and TRBJ2-5; without DNA, the TCRdb call of TRBD1 cannot be checked. Germline V gene sequence: CDR1 SQVTM, CDR2 ANQGSEA. The CDR3 has 14 residues. Here the CDR3 reads CSAANRDGRETQYF.

The chain's CDR3 is CASKPGTGSSYEQYF. This chain joins TRBV19 and TRBJ2-7; the D call of TRBD2 rests on TCRdb alone, since no DNA is present to check it. The V gene's germline CDR1 is LNHDA and CDR2 SQIVND (reference sequence). This CDR3 has 15 amino acids.

The gene calls are TRBV4-2 and TRBJ2-1; the TCRdb D gene call, TRBD1, has no DNA to confirm it. The length of the CDR3 is 18 residues. The germline gives CDR1 LGHNA, CDR2 YNFKEQ. This CDR3 is CASSQELEGASSYNEQFF.

The CDR3: CASSLRRESYEQYF. J is TRBJ2-7 and V is TRBV7-7; TCRdb outputs TRBD1, but without DNA this stays unchecked. This CDR3 is built from 14 residues. Germline assignment: CDR1 SSHAT and CDR2 FNYEAQ (reference sequence).

This chain uses TRBV7-3 with TRBJ2-6. CDR3 size: 18 residues. Germline values: CDR1 SGHTA, CDR2 FQGTGA. The CDR3 sequence is CASSFDEVYTSGANVLTF.

The V call is TRBV9, the J call TRBJ2-7; the D call from TCRdb, TRBD1, cannot be confirmed without DNA. Germline V gene lookup returns CDR1 SGDLS and CDR2 YYNGEE. CDR3 length: 14 amino acids. The CDR3 region is CASSGGDRDYEQYF.

This rearrangement joins TRBV29-1 to TRBJ2-1; TCRdb designates TRBD1, a call that cannot be tested without DNA. Germline CDR1 reads SQVTM; CDR2 reads ANQGSEA. The CDR3 has 16 residues. The CDR3 sequence: CSVEDWTGQSYNEQFF.

The CDR3 here is CSVETGTPYEQYF. The V call is TRBV29-1, the J call TRBJ2-7; TCRdb lists TRBD1, though no DNA is available to test this call. The CDR3 is 13 amino acids. Germline V gene sequence: CDR1 SQVTM, CDR2 ANQGSEA.

The CDR3 reads CASSLIRRSYNEQFF. The V gene is TRBV7-3, the J gene TRBJ2-1. This CDR3 spans 15 amino acids. CDR1 SGHTA and CDR2 FQGTGA come from the germline V gene. Full variable domain (rest looked up from reference TRBV7-3 and TRBJ2-1): GAGVSQTPSNKVTEKGKYVELRCDPISGHTALYWYRQSLGQGPEFLIYFQGTGAADDSGLPNDRFFAVRPEGSVSTLKIQRTERGDSAVYLCASSLIRRSYNEQFFGPGTRLTVL.

This sequence joins TRBV4-2 and TRBJ2-1. The CDR3 consists of 16 residues. Per germline, CDR1 LGHNA and CDR2 YNFKEQ. The CDR3 reads CASSQVGVGDYNEQFF.